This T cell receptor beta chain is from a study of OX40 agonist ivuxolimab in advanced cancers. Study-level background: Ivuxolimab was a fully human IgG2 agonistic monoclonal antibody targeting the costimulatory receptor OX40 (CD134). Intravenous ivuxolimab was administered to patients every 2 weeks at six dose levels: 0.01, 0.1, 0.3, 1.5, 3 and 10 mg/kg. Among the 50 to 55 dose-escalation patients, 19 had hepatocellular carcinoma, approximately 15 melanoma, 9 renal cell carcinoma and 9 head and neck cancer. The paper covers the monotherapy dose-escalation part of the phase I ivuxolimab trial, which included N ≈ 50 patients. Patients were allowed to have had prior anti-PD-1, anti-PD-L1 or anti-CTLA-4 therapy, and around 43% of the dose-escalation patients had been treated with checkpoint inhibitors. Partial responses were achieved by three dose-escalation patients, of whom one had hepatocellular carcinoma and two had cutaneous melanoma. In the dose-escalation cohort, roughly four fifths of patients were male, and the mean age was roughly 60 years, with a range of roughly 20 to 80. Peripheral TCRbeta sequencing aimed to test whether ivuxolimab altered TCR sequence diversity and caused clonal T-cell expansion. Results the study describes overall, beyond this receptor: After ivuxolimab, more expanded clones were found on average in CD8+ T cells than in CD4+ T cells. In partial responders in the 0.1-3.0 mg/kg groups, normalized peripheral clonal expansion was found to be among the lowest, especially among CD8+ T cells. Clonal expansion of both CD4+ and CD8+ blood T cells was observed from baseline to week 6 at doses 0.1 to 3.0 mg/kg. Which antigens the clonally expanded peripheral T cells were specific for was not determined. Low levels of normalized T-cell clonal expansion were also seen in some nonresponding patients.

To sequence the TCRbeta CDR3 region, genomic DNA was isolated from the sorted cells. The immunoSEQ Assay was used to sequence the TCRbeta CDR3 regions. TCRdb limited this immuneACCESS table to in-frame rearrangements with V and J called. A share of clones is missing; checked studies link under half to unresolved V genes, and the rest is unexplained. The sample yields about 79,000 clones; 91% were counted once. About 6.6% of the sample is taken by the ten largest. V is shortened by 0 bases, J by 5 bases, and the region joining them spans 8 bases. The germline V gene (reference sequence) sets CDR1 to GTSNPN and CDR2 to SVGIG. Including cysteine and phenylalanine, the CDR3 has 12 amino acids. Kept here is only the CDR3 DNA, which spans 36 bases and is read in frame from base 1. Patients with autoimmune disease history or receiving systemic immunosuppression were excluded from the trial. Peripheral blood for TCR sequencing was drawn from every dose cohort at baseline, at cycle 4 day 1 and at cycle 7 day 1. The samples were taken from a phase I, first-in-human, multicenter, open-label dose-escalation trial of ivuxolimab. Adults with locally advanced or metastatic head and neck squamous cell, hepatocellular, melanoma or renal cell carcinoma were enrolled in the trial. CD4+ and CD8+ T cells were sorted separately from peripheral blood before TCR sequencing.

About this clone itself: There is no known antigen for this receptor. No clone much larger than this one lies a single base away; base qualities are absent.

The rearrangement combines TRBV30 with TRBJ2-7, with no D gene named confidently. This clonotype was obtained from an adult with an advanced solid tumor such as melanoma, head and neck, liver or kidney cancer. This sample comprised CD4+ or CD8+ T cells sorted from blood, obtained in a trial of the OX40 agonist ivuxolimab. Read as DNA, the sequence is TGTGCCTGGAGTGTATGGGGAAACGAGCAGTACTTC. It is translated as CAWSVWGNEQYF.